This T cell receptor beta chain was observed in a study of prognosis after radiotherapy for stage I lung cancer. The wider study: Stage I non-small cell lung cancer patients were enrolled from 2018 to early 2019.

Per germline, CDR1 SGHVS and CDR2 FNYEAQ. This CDR3 is built from 17 residues. Trimming took 0 bases from V and 3 from J; bases not matched to a gene: 8. Other malignancies, prior chemotherapy and prior radiotherapy were absent in all patients, each of whom was node-negative on CT and PET/CT. Two-round multiplex PCR, the amplification method, yielded TCR beta CDR3 from genomic DNA. Individual primers that were specific to each TRBV and TRBJ gene served in first-round PCR. TCRdb analysed the multiplex PCR reads with MiXCR anew, one entry per CDR3 protein. The sample holds approximately 20,000 distinct CDR3 sequences, about 26% seen once.

The receptor was isolated from a donor aged 50 or older with non-small cell lung cancer. The sample here was PBMCs, taken before or after stereotactic body radiation therapy (not recorded which). The chain employs TRBV7-6 and TRBJ2-1; 7 positions match TRBD2. For the CDR3, the DNA is TGTGCCAGCAGCTTAGCAGGGGACTATAGATACTACAATGAGCAGTTCTTC. Protein product: CASSLAGDYRYYNEQFF. Full variable domain (remainder filled in from reference TRBV7-6 and TRBJ2-1): GAGVSQSPRYKVTKRGQDVALRCDPISGHVSLYWYRQALGQGPEFLTYFNYEAQQDKSGLPNDRFSAERPEGSISTLTIQRTEQRDSAMYRCASSLAGDYRYYNEQFFGPGTRLTVL.